Shown below are 21 T cell receptor beta chains from a single sample sequenced in a study of cytomegalovirus exposure and HLA in healthy donors. The PCR used 60 Vbeta and 13 Jbeta primers. Measured with immunoSEQ multiplex PCR; TCRdb has only the in-frame clones, and not every one. The table lists 100,000 to 150,000 clones, approximately 73% of them singletons. Sequencing was carried out using PBMCs. The receptors here all came from a man aged 55 to 70 in good health and CMV-seropositive.

The CDR3 DNA is TGTGCCAGCAGCAAAGCACAGGGATTGAACACTGAAGCTTTCTTT. Translating gives CASSKAQGLNTEAFF. The chain has TRBV21-1 and TRBJ1-1; TRBD1, as called in the table, went unchecked against the DNA. TRBV21-1 is reported as a pseudogene. CDR3 length: 15 residues.

The J gene is TRBJ2-7, the V gene TRBV11-3; 7 positions match TRBD1. Germline CDR1 and CDR2: SGHNT and YENEEA. The V gene end was trimmed by 5 bases and the J gene end by 5 bases; junction bases not matched to a gene: 6. The CDR3 contains 13 residues. The CDR3 is CASSTTGWNEQYF. DNA for the CDR3: TGTGCCAGCAGCACGACAGGGTGGAACGAGCAGTACTTC.

This clone was recorded only once. The rearrangement joins TRBV29-1 to TRBJ1-2, with D unresolved. CDR3 size: 14 residues. CDR1 and CDR2 from the germline V gene are SQVTM and ANQGSEA. The V and J ends lost 4 bases and 0 bases respectively, with 12 bases between them. The CDR3 DNA reads as TGCAGCGTTGCCGCGGCACCAACTAACTATGGCTACACCTTC. Its protein is CSVAAAPTNYGYTF.

This chain connects TRBV2 to TRBJ1-6; 11 positions agree with TRBD1. The CDR3 has 16 residues. Trimming took 7 bases from V and 5 from J; bases not matched to a gene: 7. From germline, CDR1 is SNHLY and CDR2 FYNNEI. The CDR3 sequence is CASKRDRGANNSPLHF. The CDR3 DNA reads as TGTGCCAGCAAAAGGGACAGGGGGGCAAATAATTCACCCCTCCACTTT.

This clone was seen only a few times. As DNA, the CDR3 is TGTGCCAGCACCCTGGGGGCAGGCCCAGAGACCCAGTACTTC. Translating gives CASTLGAGPETQYF. This sequence joins TRBV5-6 and TRBJ2-5; TRBD1 is a possible D gene (6 bases). With 6 bases removed from V and 4 bases from J, the gap between germline ends came to 16 bases. Germline loops: CDR1 SGHDT, CDR2 YYEEEE. This CDR3 spans 14 amino acids.

V usage is TRBV5-1 and J usage is TRBJ2-3; tentatively, D is TRBD2 (6 bases). CDR1 is SGHRS and CDR2 is YFSETQ in the germline V gene. The V end lost 0 bases, the J end lost 5 bases, and 19 bases lay between the germline ends. This CDR3 contains 17 residues. The chain's CDR3 is CASSLVFAGGGGDTQYF. The DNA for the CDR3 is TGCGCCAGCAGCTTGGTATTCGCCGGGGGTGGGGGAGATACGCAGTATTTT.

This clone was detected only a few times. The chain couples TRBV27 to TRBJ1-1; perhaps TRBD1 as D (5 bases). This CDR3 is 13 amino acids long. Germline loops: CDR1 MNHEY, CDR2 SMNVEV (reference sequence). The V and J ends lost 3 bases and 6 bases respectively, with 11 bases between them. The CDR3 DNA reads as TGTGCCAGCAGTTTGGCGTGGGGGGCTGAAGCTTTCTTT. Encoded protein: CASSLAWGAEAFF.

The chain joins TRBV5-1 to TRBJ2-2, with D possibly being TRBD2 (5 bases). The CDR3 sequence is 13 residues long. Germline V gene lookup returns CDR1 SGHRS and CDR2 YFSETQ. The V end was cut by 4 bases, the J end by 4 bases, with 8 bases between. The CDR3 nucleotides read TGCGCCAGCAGCGAGGACTTCACCGGGGAGCTGTTTTTT. Its protein is CASSEDFTGELFF.

This chain joins TRBV2 and TRBJ2-6; TRBD2 matches 12 bases. Germline V CDR1 and CDR2: SNHLY, FYNNEI. The CDR3 loop spans 19 amino acids. Trimming took 11 bases from V and 0 from J; bases not matched to a gene: 14. CDR3: CAASGGLAGGGSGANVLTF. Here the CDR3 DNA reads TGTGCCGCCAGCGGAGGTCTAGCGGGGGGGGGCTCTGGGGCCAACGTCCTGACTTTC.

This chain uses TRBV7-9 with TRBJ1-1; 7 bases are a match to TRBD1. With V trimmed by 3 bases and J by 3 bases, 1 base remained unmatched. This CDR3 has 13 residues. In germline, CDR1 is SEHNR, CDR2 FQNEAQ (reference sequence). The CDR3 DNA follows: TGTGCCAGCAGCTTCACAGGGGACACTGAAGCTTTCTTT. Translated: CASSFTGDTEAFF.

This clone was counted only a few times. The V call is TRBV6-6, the J call TRBJ1-1; possibly TRBD1 for D (6 bases). Germline-derived CDR1 and CDR2 are MNHNY and SVGAGI (reference sequence). The length of the CDR3 is 16 residues. The V gene lost 3 bases and the J gene lost 0 bases, with 14 bases spanning the gap. CDR3 sequence: CASSYGDTLMNTEAFF. CDR3 DNA: TGTGCCAGCAGTTATGGGGACACTCTCATGAACACTGAAGCTTTCTTT.

The chain joins TRBV28 to TRBJ1-5, with TRBD1 identical over 8 bases. V was pared by 3 bases and J by 5 bases, with 6 bases of the junction left unmatched. This CDR3 has 15 amino acids. Germline lookup yields CDR1 MDHEN and CDR2 SYDVKM. CDR3 protein: CASSFPGGSDQPQHF. CDR3 nucleotides: TGTGCCAGCAGTTTCCCAGGGGGCTCCGATCAGCCCCAGCATTTT.

V gene TRBV2 combines with J gene TRBJ1-3; the D gene is possibly TRBD1 (6 bases). Looked up from germline, CDR1 is SNHLY and CDR2 is FYNNEI. The V and J ends lost 6 bases and 2 bases respectively, with 11 bases between them. The CDR3 spans 14 residues. The CDR3 DNA is TGTGCCAGCAGAGAGAACAGGGCTGGAAACACCATATATTTT. Translated, it gives CASRENRAGNTIYF.

This chain links TRBV7-8 with TRBJ2-3; tentatively, D is TRBD1 (6 bases). Trimming removed 0 bases from V and 6 bases from J, with 10 bases in between. The CDR3 spans 14 residues. Per the germline V gene, CDR1 is SGHVS and CDR2 is FQNEAQ. The CDR3 DNA follows: TGTGCCAGCAGCTTAGCGCTTAGGGGGGATACGCAGTATTTT. It specifies CASSLALRGDTQYF.

The V call is TRBV29-1, the J call TRBJ1-4; TRBD1 is a possible D gene (5 bases). Germline V gene lookup returns CDR1 SQVTM and CDR2 ANQGSEA. V lost 4 bases, J lost 3 bases, and 6 bases lay in between. The CDR3 is made up of 12 amino acids. The CDR3 DNA sequence: TGCAGCGTTGGGGACTCTAATGAAAAACTGTTTTTT. This gives the protein CSVGDSNEKLFF.

This clone was recorded a few times. The chain couples TRBV6-4 to TRBJ1-1, with 7 nucleotides matching TRBD1. The V segment lost 7 bases and the J segment 0 bases; nucleotides outside the gene matches: 11. The CDR3 covers 16 residues. The germline CDR1 and CDR2 sequences are MRHNA and SNTAGT. CDR3 sequence (DNA): TGTGCCAGCACCCCTGAGACAGGGAGCTTGAACACTGAAGCTTTCTTT. Translation: CASTPETGSLNTEAFF.

The CDR3 loop reads CASSTLDLYNSPLHF. The CDR3 DNA reads TGTGCCAGCAGTACACTCGACTTGTATAATTCACCCCTCCACTTT. The chain is built from TRBV6-5 and TRBJ1-6; D is uncertain. V was clipped by 5 bases and J by 4 bases, with 12 bases between them. Germline CDR1 is MNHEY and CDR2 is SVGAGI. This CDR3 comprises 15 residues.

The V and J genes are TRBV19 and TRBJ1-2; 8 positions match TRBD1. CDR1 and CDR2 (germline): LNHDA, SQIVND (reference sequence). The V and J ends lost 5 bases and 4 bases, in that order; junction bases with no gene match: 12. CDR3 length: 16 amino acids. CDR3 bases: TGTGCCAGTAGTTCAATGACAGGGGCGAGGACCTATGGCTACACCTTC. This translates into CASSSMTGARTYGYTF.

The chain uses TRBV6-1 and TRBJ2-2, with 11 bases aligning to TRBD1. Germline CDR1 is MNHNS and CDR2 is SASEGT. The V segment lost 6 bases and the J segment 6 bases; nucleotides outside the gene matches: 6. This CDR3 spans 15 amino acids. CDR3 coding DNA: TGTGCCAGCAGGGGGACAGGGGGTGGGTCCGGGGAGCTGTTTTTT. Encoded protein: CASRGTGGGSGELFF.

The J gene is TRBJ1-2, the V gene TRBV16, with 10 positions matching TRBD1. This CDR3 region has 17 residues. Germline V CDR1 and CDR2: KGHSY, FQNENV. Trimming at V came to 2 bases and at J to 0 bases, leaving 6 bases not matched to a gene. This CDR3 is CASSQRQGAPANYGYTF. The CDR3 DNA reads TGTGCCAGCAGCCAAAGACAGGGGGCCCCAGCTAACTATGGCTACACCTTC.

The chain has TRBV11-1 and TRBJ1-3; no firm D call. The CDR3 is made up of 16 amino acids. The germline gives CDR1 SGHAT, CDR2 FQDESV (reference sequence). V was clipped by 6 bases and J by 2 bases, with 17 bases between them. The CDR3 nucleotides are TGTGCCAGCAGACAGAGCGGAGCTTATACTGGAAACACCATATATTTT. This gives the protein CASRQSGAYTGNTIYF. Using reference TRBV11-1 and TRBJ1-3 for the parts outside the CDR3, the full variable domain is EAEVAQSPRYKITEKSQAVAFWCDPISGHATLYWYRQILGQGPELLVQFQDESVVDDSQLPKDRFSAERLKGVDSTLKIQPAELGDSAMYLCASRQSGAYTGNTIYFGEGSWLTVV.